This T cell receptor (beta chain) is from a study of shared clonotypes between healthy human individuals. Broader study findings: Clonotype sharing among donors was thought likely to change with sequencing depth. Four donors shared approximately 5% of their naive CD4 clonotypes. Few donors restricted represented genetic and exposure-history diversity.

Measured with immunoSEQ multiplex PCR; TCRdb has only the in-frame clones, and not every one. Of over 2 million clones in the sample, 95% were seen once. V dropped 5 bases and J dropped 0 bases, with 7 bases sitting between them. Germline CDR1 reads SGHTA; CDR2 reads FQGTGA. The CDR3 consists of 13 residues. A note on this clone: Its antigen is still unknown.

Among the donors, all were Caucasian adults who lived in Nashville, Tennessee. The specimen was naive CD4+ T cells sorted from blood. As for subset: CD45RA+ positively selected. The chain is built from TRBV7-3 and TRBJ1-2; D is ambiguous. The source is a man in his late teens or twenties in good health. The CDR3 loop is CASSAAANYGYTF. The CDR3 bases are TGTGCCAGCAGCGCGGCCGCTAACTATGGCTACACCTTC.